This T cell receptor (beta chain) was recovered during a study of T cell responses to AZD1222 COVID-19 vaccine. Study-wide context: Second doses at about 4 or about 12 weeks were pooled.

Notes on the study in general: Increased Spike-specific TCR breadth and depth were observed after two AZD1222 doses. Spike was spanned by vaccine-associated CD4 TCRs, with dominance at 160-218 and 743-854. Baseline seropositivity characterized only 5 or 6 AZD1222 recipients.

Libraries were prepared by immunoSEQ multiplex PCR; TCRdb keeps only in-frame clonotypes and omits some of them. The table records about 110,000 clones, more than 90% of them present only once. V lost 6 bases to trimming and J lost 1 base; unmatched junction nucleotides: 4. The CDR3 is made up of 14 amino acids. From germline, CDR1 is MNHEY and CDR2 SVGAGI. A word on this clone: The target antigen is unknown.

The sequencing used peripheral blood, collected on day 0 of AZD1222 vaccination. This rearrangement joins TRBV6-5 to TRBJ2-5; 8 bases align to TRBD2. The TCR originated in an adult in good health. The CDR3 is CASRLAGGQETQYF. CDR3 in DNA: TGTGCCAGCAGACTGGCGGGGGGCCAAGAGACCCAGTACTTC.